This T cell receptor (beta chain) derives from a study of control samples from healthy donors and cancer patients. Profiled with immunoSEQ multiplex PCR; TCRdb holds only in-frame clones, not every one. The table lists approximately 44,000 clones, over 65% of them singletons. This TCR was recovered from a male donor with melanoma. Sample: formalin-fixed, paraffin-embedded tissue.

In DNA form, the CDR3 reads TGTGCCACCGGACCGGGACAGGGGGGACTAGCGGGAGCGCACAATGAGCAGTTCTTC. It codes for CATGPGQGGLAGAHNEQFF. This sequence joins TRBV24-1 and TRBJ2-1; 14 bases fit TRBD2. Germline assignment: CDR1 KGHDR and CDR2 SFDVKD. The CDR3 sequence is 19 residues long. V gave up 9 bases and J gave up 5 bases; unmatched junction bases: 17.